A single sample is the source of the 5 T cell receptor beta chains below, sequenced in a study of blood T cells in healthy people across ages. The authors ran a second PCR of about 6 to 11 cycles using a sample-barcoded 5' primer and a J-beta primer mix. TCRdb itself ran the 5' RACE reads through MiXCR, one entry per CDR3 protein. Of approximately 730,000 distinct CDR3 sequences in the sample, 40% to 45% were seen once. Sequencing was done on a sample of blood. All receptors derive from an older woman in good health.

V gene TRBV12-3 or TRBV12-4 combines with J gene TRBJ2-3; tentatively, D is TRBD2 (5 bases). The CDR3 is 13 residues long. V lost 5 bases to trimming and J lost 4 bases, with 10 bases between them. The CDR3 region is CASSASNPDTQYF. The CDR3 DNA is TGTGCCAGCAGTGCTAGCAACCCAGATACGCAGTATTTT.

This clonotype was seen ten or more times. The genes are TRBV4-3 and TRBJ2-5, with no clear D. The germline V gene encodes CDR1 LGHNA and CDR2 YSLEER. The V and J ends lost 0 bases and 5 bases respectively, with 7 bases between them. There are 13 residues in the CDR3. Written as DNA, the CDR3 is TGCGCCAGCAGCCAAGATGTGGGGGAGACCCAGTACTTC. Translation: CASSQDVGETQYF.

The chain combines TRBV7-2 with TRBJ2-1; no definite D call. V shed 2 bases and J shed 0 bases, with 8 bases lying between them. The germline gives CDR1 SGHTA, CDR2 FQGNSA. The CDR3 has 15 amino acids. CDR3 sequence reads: CASSLFAVSYNEQFF. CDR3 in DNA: TGTGCCAGCAGCTTATTTGCGGTCTCCTACAATGAGCAGTTCTTC.

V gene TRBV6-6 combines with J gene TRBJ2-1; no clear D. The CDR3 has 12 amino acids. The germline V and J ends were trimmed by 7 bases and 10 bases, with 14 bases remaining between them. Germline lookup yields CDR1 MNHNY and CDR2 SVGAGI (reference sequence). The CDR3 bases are TGTGCCAGCACTAACGAGAGGCCCGAGCAGTTCTTC. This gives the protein CASTNERPEQFF.

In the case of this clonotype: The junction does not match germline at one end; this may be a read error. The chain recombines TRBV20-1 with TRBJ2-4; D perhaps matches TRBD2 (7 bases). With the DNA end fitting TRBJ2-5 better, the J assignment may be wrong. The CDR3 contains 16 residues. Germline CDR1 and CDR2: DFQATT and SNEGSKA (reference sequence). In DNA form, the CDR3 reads TGCAGTGCCAGAGAGGGGGGGGCGGGACTCCAAGAGACCCAGTACTTC. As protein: CSAREGGAGLQETQYF.